This T cell receptor beta chain stems from a study of a mutant IDH1 vaccine in newly diagnosed glioma. About the study: Radiotherapy, temozolomide, or both had been given previously, and both were given to most.

Time point noted: baseline, week 1 (first vaccination visit). Treatment given: pre-vaccination baseline after standard-of-care therapy. Study-wide results and caveats: The occurrence of vaccine-induced immune responses was seen in over 85% of patients.

CDR3 length equals 11 residues. Trimming took off 3 bases at V and 4 bases at J, with 4 bases between the two ends. Germline loops: CDR1 LNHDA, CDR2 SQIVND (reference sequence). Points on this clone: Its target is unknown. The same CDR3 arises from other DNA sequences in this sample as well.

Method: immunoSEQ multiplex PCR; TCRdb's copy keeps in-frame clones and lacks some. There are tens of thousands of clones in the sample; 93% occur only once, and 1.2% lies in the top ten. The receptor's source is a man aged 40-55 years with glioma. This chain links TRBV19 with TRBJ2-7, with no clear D. The sample in question was PBMCs, obtained from a glioma patient treated with radiotherapy, temozolomide or both. The CDR3 reads CASSIGYEQYF. For the CDR3, the DNA is TGTGCCAGTAGTATTGGGTACGAGCAGTACTTC.